This entry is about one T cell receptor (beta chain). It has no known antigen specificity. No base qualities exist here, and no much larger clone lies one base off it. The collaborating institutions used their own protocols to collect whole blood in K2EDTA tubes. For TCRbeta analysis, collaborators shipped samples in one of three forms: frozen whole blood, isolated PBMCs, or DNA extracted from either of those sample types. The immunoSEQ Assay, a bias-controlled multiplex PCR, was used to amplify TCRbeta CDR3 regions from genomic DNA. Under the source paper's analysis protocol: The number of nucleated cells in each sample was estimated from the amplification of reference gene primers within the assay. To quantify the absolute abundance of each unique TCRbeta CDR3 rearrangement, sequence reads were collapsed and filtered. For each sample, productive Simpson clonality was calculated as the square root of Simpson's diversity index across productive rearrangements. Held by TCRdb, this immuneACCESS table contains in-frame sequences only and omits some clones. Under half of the omission traces to an unresolved V gene where checked; the cause of the rest is unknown. The V and J calls and clone size are taken from that table; D and trimming were inferred from the DNA. Counted in this sample were about 140,000 clones; about 80% of them appeared once. More than 1.5% of the sample goes to the ten largest clones.

The sample belongs to a study of blood T cell repertoires in COVID-19 (dated by TCRdb to 2018 to 2021). With respect to the entire study: The collaborator samples originated in the United States, Italy and Spain and spanned the acute and convalescent phases of COVID-19. Where HLA class I and class II types were available, the types were taken from metadata supplied by the sample provider, not from assay-based typing. Samples were obtained from the ongoing ImmuneRACE study (first 160 participants) and from about 1,300 subjects provided by 6 global collaborators. Nearly every sample came with metadata listing a de-identified subject ID, COVID-19 status, age in years and sex. The prospective study material was composed of cDNA or gDNA derived from T cells, B-cell-depleted T cells, or PBMCs. The dataset comprised deeply sampled blood TCRbeta repertoires from subjects exposed to, actively infected with, or recovered from COVID-19. The repertoires were released in a freely available public database meant as a resource for research on the immune response to SARS-CoV-2.

The cysteine opens and the phenylalanine closes a CDR3 of 21 amino acids. Solely the CDR3 DNA is kept, with 63 bases framed from the first base. V is pruned by 0 bases and J by 6 bases, leaving 25 bases of the junction without a gene match. For CDR1 and CDR2, the germline V gene lists SGHDN and FVKESK. What the study reported, not specific to this receptor: The amount of clinical and demographic metadata varied by source and participant and was provided uncurated.

Input material: peripheral blood. The TCR comes from a human donor in a cohort sampled during active COVID-19. The chain was built from TRBV14 and TRBJ2-7; the junction holds 8 bases that match TRBD2. The nucleotide sequence reads TGTGCCAGCAGCCAAGATCTTGGCTTCCTTAGCGGGACCGGTTACATTCGCGAGCAGTACTTC. Translated, this is CASSQDLGFLSGTGYIREQYF. Where the CDR3 stops, the reference TRBV14 and TRBJ2-7 genes take over; the full variable domain is EAGVTQFPSHSVIEKGQTVTLRCDPISGHDNLYWYRRVMGKEIKFLLHFVKESKQDESGMPNNRFLAERTGGTYSTLKVQPAELEDSGVYFCASSQDLGFLSGTGYIREQYFGPGTRLTVT.